The 20 T cell receptor beta chains presented below share a single source sample, sequenced in a study of blood T cell repertoires in COVID-19. The assay was immunoSEQ multiplex PCR, and TCRdb's table has in-frame clones only and misses some. The sample contains more than 200,000 clones, 70% to 90% of which appear only once. The sample comprised peripheral blood. These receptors were collected from a man aged 25 to 45 with active or convalescent COVID-19.

The chain employs TRBV6-4 and TRBJ2-1; D is undetermined. V was pared by 0 bases and J by 2 bases, with 8 bases between. CDR3 length: 15 amino acids. Germline CDR1 and CDR2: MRHNA and SNTAGT. The CDR3 reads CASSDSPSAYNEQFF. The DNA of the CDR3 is TGTGCCAGCAGTGACTCACCCTCGGCCTACAATGAGCAGTTCTTC.

The V gene is TRBV5-1, the J gene TRBJ2-1, with 9 bases identical to TRBD1. V shed 4 bases, J shed 2 bases, and the junction held 4 bases outside the gene matches. The germline CDR1 and CDR2 sequences are SGHRS and YFSETQ. The CDR3 totals 15 residues. The CDR3 sequence: CASSTTGGPYNEQFF. The CDR3 bases are TGCGCCAGCAGCACGACAGGGGGACCCTACAATGAGCAGTTCTTC.

This clone has just one count. The chain recombines TRBV10-3 with TRBJ1-1, with TRBD1 matching over 7 bases. Germline assignment: CDR1 ENHRY and CDR2 SYGVKD. The V segment lost 6 bases and the J segment 5 bases; nucleotides outside the gene matches: 6. The length of the CDR3 is 13 residues. Here the CDR3 DNA reads TGTGCCATCAGGACAGGGACTGGGACTGAAGCTTTCTTT. This translates into CAIRTGTGTEAFF.

The chain couples TRBV10-3 to TRBJ2-7; 7 bases match TRBD1. Germline CDR1 and CDR2: ENHRY and SYGVKD. This CDR3 is built from 16 residues. The ends lost 1 base at V and 1 base at J; junction bases unmatched: 7. CDR3: CAISEFPETGSYEQYF. DNA of the CDR3: TGTGCCATCAGTGAGTTCCCAGAGACAGGGTCCTACGAGCAGTACTTC.

In DNA form, the CDR3 reads TGTGCCAGCAGGAACAGGGGGAGTTACGAGCAGTACTTC. It is translated as CASRNRGSYEQYF. The chain has TRBV25-1 and TRBJ2-7, with TRBD1 matching over 8 bases. Germline-derived CDR1 and CDR2 are MGHDK and SYGVNS. Trimming removed 6 bases from V and 4 bases from J; junction bases left unmatched: 5. The CDR3 is 13 amino acids.

V is TRBV7-8 and J is TRBJ1-1; a possible D gene is TRBD1 (6 bases). Germline CDR1 is SGHVS and CDR2 is FQNEAQ. The CDR3 contains 14 residues. Trimming removed 6 bases at V and 4 bases at J, with 15 bases between. The CDR3 loop reads CASSIQGGGTEAFF. The CDR3 bases are TGTGCCAGCAGTATACAGGGTGGCGGCACTGAAGCTTTCTTT.

V gene TRBV5-5 combines with J gene TRBJ2-3; D is perhaps TRBD1 (5 bases). V was clipped by 3 bases and J by 6 bases, with 17 bases between them. The CDR3 consists of 15 residues. CDR1 and CDR2 from the germline V gene are SGHKS and YYEKEE (reference sequence). The CDR3 DNA sequence: TGTGCCAGCAGCTCAACAGGATTTGAGGCGGATACGCAGTATTTT. Translated: CASSSTGFEADTQYF. Variable domain in full (rest from reference TRBV5-5 and TRBJ2-3): DAGVTQSPTHLIKTRGQQVTLRCSPISGHKSVSWYQQVLGQGPQFIFQYYEKEERGRGNFPDRFSARQFPNYSSELNVNALLLGDSALYLCASSSTGFEADTQYFGPGTRLTVL.

V gene TRBV5-6 combines with J gene TRBJ2-1; weak D call: TRBD2 (6 bases). The V and J ends lost 4 bases and 5 bases respectively, with 22 bases between them. The CDR3 sequence is 17 residues long. Germline loops: CDR1 SGHDT, CDR2 YYEEEE. CDR3 nucleotide sequence: TGTGCCAGCAGCGGTTTGTTTATTGCCCCGGGGGACAATGAGCAGTTCTTC. Translating it yields CASSGLFIAPGDNEQFF.

The rearrangement joins TRBV6-2 or TRBV6-3 to TRBJ2-1; weak D call: TRBD2 (5 bases). The CDR3 is 14 residues long. Germline loops: CDR1 MNHEY, CDR2 SVGEGT. The V end was cut by 4 bases, the J end by 7 bases, with 14 bases between. CDR3 coding DNA: TGTGCCAGCAGTTGGACTCTCATGGGGAATGAGCAGTTCTTC. Translated: CASSWTLMGNEQFF.

The chain joins TRBV27 to TRBJ2-1, with TRBD2 matching 8 bases. Per the germline V gene, CDR1 is MNHEY and CDR2 is SMNVEV (reference sequence). V lost 8 bases to trimming and J lost 1 base; unmatched junction nucleotides: 4. CDR3 length: 14 amino acids. CDR3 region: CASRPGGSYNEQFF. As DNA, the CDR3 is TGTGCCAGCCGACCGGGGGGGTCCTACAATGAGCAGTTCTTC.

This chain uses TRBV5-3 with TRBJ1-4, with D possibly TRBD1 on 5 matching bases. TRBV5-3 is marked as an open reading frame, function uncertain. This CDR3 has 15 amino acids. Trimming took off 0 bases at V and 8 bases at J, with 14 bases between the two ends. In nucleotides, the CDR3 is TGTGCCAGAAGCTTGGATTTCCAGGGTAACGAAAAACTGTTTTTT. Translated: CARSLDFQGNEKLFF.

The sample holds one count of this clone. The chain has TRBV19 and TRBJ1-6, with D unclear. The length of the CDR3 is 15 residues. Germline CDR1 and CDR2: LNHDA and SQIVND (reference sequence). The ends were cut back, 5 bases at V and 7 bases at J, with 15 bases in the middle. CDR3 nucleotides: TGTGCCAGTAGTTTGGTGAACCGAGAAAATTCACCCCTCCACTTT. It codes for CASSLVNRENSPLHF.

J is TRBJ1-5 and V is TRBV6-6; a weak D match, TRBD1 (5 bases). CDR1 MNHNY and CDR2 SVGAGI come from the germline V gene (reference sequence). V lost 7 bases to trimming and J lost 0 bases, with 16 bases between them. The CDR3 runs 16 residues. CDR3 amino acids: CASTTARGNSNQPQHF. In nucleotides, the CDR3 is TGTGCCAGCACCACGGCGCGGGGGAATAGCAATCAGCCCCAGCATTTT.

The J gene is TRBJ2-1, the V gene TRBV6-2 or TRBV6-3; weak D call: TRBD2 (5 bases). Looked up from germline, CDR1 is MNHEY and CDR2 is SVGEGT. The CDR3 sequence is 13 residues long. V was shortened by 3 bases and J by 4 bases, with 7 bases between the two germline ends. The CDR3 loop reads CASSYWEYNEQFF. In DNA, the CDR3 is TGTGCCAGCAGTTATTGGGAGTACAATGAGCAGTTCTTC.

V usage is TRBV5-8 and J usage is TRBJ2-7; the D is unclear. V was cut by 0 bases and J by 6 bases, with 13 bases left in between. CDR1 is SGHTS and CDR2 is YDEGEE in the germline V gene. CDR3 size: 14 residues. As DNA, the CDR3 is TGTGCCAGCAGCTTGGTCCAGTTGCCGGGCGAGCAGTACTTC. Protein sequence: CASSLVQLPGEQYF.

The chain carries TRBV6-5 and TRBJ2-5, with 7 nucleotides matching TRBD1. With V trimmed by 6 bases and J by 9 bases, 10 bases remained unmatched. Germline V lookup: CDR1 MNHEY, CDR2 SVGAGI. CDR3 length: 13 residues. The CDR3 nucleotides are TGTGCCAGCAGAACAGGGGCCCCAGGGCCCCAGTACTTC. Amino acids: CASRTGAPGPQYF.

This chain links TRBV9 with TRBJ1-1, with 9 bases lining up with TRBD1. The germline CDR1 and CDR2 sequences are SGDLS and YYNGEE. Trimming cost V 4 bases and J 1 base; bases outside gene matches: 8. CDR3 size: 16 residues. CDR3: CASSPRTGARNTEAFF. CDR3 nucleotide sequence: TGTGCCAGCAGCCCACGGACAGGGGCGCGGAACACTGAAGCTTTCTTT.

The chain couples TRBV5-6 to TRBJ2-7; 7 bases align to TRBD2. The ends lost 0 bases at V and 0 bases at J; junction bases unmatched: 0. The germline V gene has CDR1 SGHDT and CDR2 YYEEEE. This CDR3 comprises 14 residues. The DNA for the CDR3 is TGTGCCAGCAGCTTGGCGGGGGGCTCCTACGAGCAGTACTTC. Translation: CASSLAGGSYEQYF.

This chain uses TRBV7-9 with TRBJ2-1, with 11 bases aligning to TRBD2. The CDR3 runs to 13 residues. The V gene's germline CDR1 is SEHNR and CDR2 FQNEAQ (reference sequence). The J segment lost 15 bases and the V segment lost 3 bases, leaving 7 bases of the junction unmatched. The CDR3 spells CASSFSGGASPFF. The CDR3 DNA follows: TGTGCCAGCAGCTTTAGCGGGGGGGCCTCCCCGTTCTTC.

V usage is TRBV5-1 and J usage is TRBJ1-2; D not certain. The CDR3 consists of 14 residues. Germline loops: CDR1 SGHRS, CDR2 YFSETQ. V lost 0 bases to trimming and J lost 3 bases, with 9 bases between them. The CDR3 reads CASSLASIDYGYTF. The CDR3 region has the DNA TGCGCCAGCAGCTTGGCCTCTATCGACTATGGCTACACCTTC.